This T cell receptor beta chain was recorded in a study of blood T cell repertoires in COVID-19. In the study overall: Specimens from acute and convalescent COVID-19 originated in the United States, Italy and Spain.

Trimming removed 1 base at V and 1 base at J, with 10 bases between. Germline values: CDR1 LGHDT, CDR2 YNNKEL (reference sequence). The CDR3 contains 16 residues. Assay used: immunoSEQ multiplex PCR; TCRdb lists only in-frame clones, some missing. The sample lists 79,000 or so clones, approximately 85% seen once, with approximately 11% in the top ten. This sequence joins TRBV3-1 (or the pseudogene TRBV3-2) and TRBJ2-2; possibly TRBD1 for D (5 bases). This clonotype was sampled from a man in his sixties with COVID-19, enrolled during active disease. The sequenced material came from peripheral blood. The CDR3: CASSQGSTGNTGELFF. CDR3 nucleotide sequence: TGTGCCAGCAGCCAAGGTAGTACAGGGAACACCGGGGAGCTGTTTTTT.